The text below deals with one T cell receptor beta chain. The record originates from a study of T cells after yellow fever vaccination. V was trimmed by 0 bases and J by 7 bases, leaving 7 bases between them. This CDR3 comprises 14 residues. Germline CDR1 SGHTA, CDR2 FQGNSA. TCRdb ran MiXCR on the 5' RACE reads and lists one entry per CDR3 protein. The top ten clones hold 17% of a sample with 300,000 to 450,000 distinct CDR3 sequences, 7% to 9% of them seen once. The clonotype was recovered from a man between 18 and 29 years old who received the YFV17D yellow fever vaccine. The source material was PBMCs, sampled 35 to 50 days after the first yellow fever vaccination. The V and J genes are TRBV7-2 and TRBJ1-6; D gene ambiguous. In nucleotides, the CDR3 is TGTGCCAGCAGCTTAGCAGGCTCCAATTCACCCCTCCACTTT. It yields the protein CASSLAGSNSPLHF.